These 2 T cell receptor beta chains were all obtained from the same sample, sequenced in a study of cytomegalovirus exposure and HLA in healthy donors. Vbeta (60) and Jbeta (13) primers were used in the PCR. Libraries were prepared by immunoSEQ multiplex PCR; TCRdb keeps only in-frame clonotypes and omits some of them. This table holds under 200,000 clones, 65% to 85% found once. Sequencing was done on a sample of PBMCs. These receptors were taken from a male donor in good health and CMV-seropositive.

The chain links TRBV5-1 to TRBJ1-5, with 7 bases fitting TRBD1. Trimming removed 5 bases from V and 4 bases from J; junction bases left unmatched: 9. Germline loops: CDR1 SGHRS, CDR2 YFSETQ. This CDR3 comprises 15 residues. CDR3 sequence: CASRQGQAINQPQHF. The DNA for the CDR3 is TGCGCCAGCAGGCAAGGACAGGCGATAAATCAGCCCCAGCATTTT.

This chain uses TRBV19 with TRBJ1-5; tentative D call: TRBD1 (5 bases). This CDR3 has 14 residues. CDR1 is LNHDA, CDR2 SQIVND, per germline (reference sequence). V was cut by 6 bases and J by 0 bases, with 9 bases left in between. The CDR3 DNA reads TGTGCCAGTAGGACAGACCATAGCAATCAGCCCCAGCATTTT. Protein product: CASRTDHSNQPQHF.